The T cell receptor (beta chain) described here comes from a study of human T cells and chemical hapten exposure. TCRdb itself ran the RACE reads through MiXCR, one entry per CDR3 protein. In the table there are roughly 86,000 distinct CDR3 sequences, about 10% of which are singletons. Documented time point: patch test 1, 2 weeks after DPC sensitization. Indicated treatment: therapeutic diphenylcyclopropenone sensitization with weekly scalp DPC. This clonotype was detected only a few times. The CDR3 runs to 14 residues. Germline CDR1 and CDR2: DFQATT and SNEGSKA (reference sequence). The V end lost 6 bases, the J end lost 2 bases, and 14 bases lay between the germline ends.

The sequences come from whole blood, collected in connection with sensitization to the hapten diphenylcyclopropenone (DPC). The clonotype comes from a man aged 40-49 years with alopecia areata. Some clones in this sample may be carry-over from other donors' samples. This sequence joins TRBV20-1 and TRBJ1-5; D call uncertain. The CDR3 spells CSAAGEKGNQPQHF. CDR3 nucleotides: TGCAGTGCCGCTGGGGAAAAGGGCAATCAGCCCCAGCATTTT.